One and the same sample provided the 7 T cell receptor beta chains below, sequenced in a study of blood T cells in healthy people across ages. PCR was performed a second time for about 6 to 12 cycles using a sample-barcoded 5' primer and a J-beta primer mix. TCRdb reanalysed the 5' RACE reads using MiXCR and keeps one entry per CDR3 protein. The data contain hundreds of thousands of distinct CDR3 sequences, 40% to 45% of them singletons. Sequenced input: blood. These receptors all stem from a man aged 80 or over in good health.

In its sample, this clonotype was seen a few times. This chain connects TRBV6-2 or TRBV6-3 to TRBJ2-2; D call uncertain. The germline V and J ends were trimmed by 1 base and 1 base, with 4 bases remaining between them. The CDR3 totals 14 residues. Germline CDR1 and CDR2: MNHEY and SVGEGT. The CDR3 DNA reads TGTGCCAGCAGTTACTTCAAGAACACCGGGGAGCTGTTTTTT. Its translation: CASSYFKNTGELFF.

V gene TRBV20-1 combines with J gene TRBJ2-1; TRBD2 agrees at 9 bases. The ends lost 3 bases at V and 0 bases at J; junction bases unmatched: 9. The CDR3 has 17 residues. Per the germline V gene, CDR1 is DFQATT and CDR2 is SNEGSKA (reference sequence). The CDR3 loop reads CSASKIAGALSYNEQFF. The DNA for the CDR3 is TGCAGTGCTAGCAAAATAGCGGGAGCCCTCTCCTACAATGAGCAGTTCTTC.

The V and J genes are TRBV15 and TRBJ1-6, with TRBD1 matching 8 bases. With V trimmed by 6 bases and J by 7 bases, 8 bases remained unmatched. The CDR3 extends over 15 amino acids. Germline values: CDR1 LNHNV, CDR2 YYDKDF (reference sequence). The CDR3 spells CATRISDRGNSPLHF. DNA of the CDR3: TGTGCCACCAGAATCTCCGACAGGGGAAATTCACCCCTCCACTTT.

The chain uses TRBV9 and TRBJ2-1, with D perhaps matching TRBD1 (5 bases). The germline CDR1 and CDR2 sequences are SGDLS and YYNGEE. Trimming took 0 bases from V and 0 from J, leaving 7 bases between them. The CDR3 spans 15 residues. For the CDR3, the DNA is TGTGCCAGCAGCGTAGTAGGGGACTCCTACAATGAGCAGTTCTTC. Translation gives CASSVVGDSYNEQFF.

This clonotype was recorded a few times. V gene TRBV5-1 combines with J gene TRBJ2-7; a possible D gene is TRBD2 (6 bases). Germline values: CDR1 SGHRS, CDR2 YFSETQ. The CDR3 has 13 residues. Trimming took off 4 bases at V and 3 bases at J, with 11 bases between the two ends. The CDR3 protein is CASSPGTYYEQYF. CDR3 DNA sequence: TGCGCCAGCAGCCCCGGGACTTACTACGAGCAGTACTTC.

The chain's CDR3 is CASRSRQGWTTSTDTQYF. In DNA form, the CDR3 reads TGTGCCAGCAGATCCAGACAGGGCTGGACCACTAGCACAGATACGCAGTATTTT. The rearrangement links TRBV6-2 or TRBV6-3 to TRBJ2-3; 7 bases are shared with TRBD1. Germline values: CDR1 MNHEY, CDR2 SVGEGT. The V segment lost 6 bases and the J segment 0 bases; nucleotides outside the gene matches: 15. This CDR3 is built from 18 residues.

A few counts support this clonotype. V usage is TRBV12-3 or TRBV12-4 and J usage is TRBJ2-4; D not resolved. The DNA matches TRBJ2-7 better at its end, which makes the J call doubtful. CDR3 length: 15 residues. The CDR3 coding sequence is TGTGCCAGCAGTTCCGGTGGGAAGAAAACCTACGAGCAGTACTTC. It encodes CASSSGGKKTYEQYF.